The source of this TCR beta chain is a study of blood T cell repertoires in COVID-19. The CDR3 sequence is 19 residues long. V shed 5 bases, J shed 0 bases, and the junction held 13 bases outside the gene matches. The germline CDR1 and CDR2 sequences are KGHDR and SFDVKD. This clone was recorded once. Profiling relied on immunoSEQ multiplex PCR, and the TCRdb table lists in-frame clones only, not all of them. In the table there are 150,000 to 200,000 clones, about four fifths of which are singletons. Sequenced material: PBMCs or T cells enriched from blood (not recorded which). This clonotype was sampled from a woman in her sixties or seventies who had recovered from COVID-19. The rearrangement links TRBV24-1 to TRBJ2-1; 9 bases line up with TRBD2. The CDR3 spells CATSGSAPSGEGSYNEQFF. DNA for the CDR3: TGTGCCACCAGTGGGTCAGCCCCTAGCGGGGAAGGCTCCTACAATGAGCAGTTCTTC.